These 6 T cell receptor beta chains came from one sample sequenced in a study of blood T cell repertoires in COVID-19. The data were produced by immunoSEQ multiplex PCR, yet TCRdb's version contains in-frame clones alone and is incomplete. Counted here are around 130,000 clones, 90% occurring once; the ten biggest clones make up about 3.5%. Sequencing input: peripheral blood. Receptors originate from a man aged 45-60 years with active COVID-19.

The gene calls are TRBV29-1 and TRBJ2-2, with TRBD2 matching 13 bases. Germline CDR1 reads SQVTM; CDR2 reads ANQGSEA. Trimming cost V 5 bases and J 6 bases; bases outside gene matches: 6. CDR3 length: 15 residues. The CDR3: CSVKTSGRFPGELFF. The CDR3 DNA reads as TGCAGCGTTAAGACTAGCGGGAGGTTCCCCGGGGAGCTGTTTTTT.

CDR3 in amino acids: CASSPLGQGENIQYF. The CDR3, as DNA: TGTGCCAGCTCACCCCTAGGGCAGGGGGAAAACATTCAGTACTTC. The chain joins TRBV18 to TRBJ2-4, with 7 bases matching TRBD1. The trim removed 3 bases at V and 5 bases at J, leaving 7 bases unmatched. This CDR3 is 15 amino acids long. Germline loops: CDR1 KGHSH, CDR2 LQKENI.

Only one count was recorded for this clone. The chain is built from TRBV27 and TRBJ2-3, with a tentative D call TRBD2 (5 bases). Trimming stripped 0 bases from V and 4 bases from J, with 8 bases between. This CDR3 is built from 14 residues. CDR1 is MNHEY and CDR2 is SMNVEV in the germline V gene (reference sequence). CDR3 DNA: TGTGCCAGCAGTTTATCGGAAGCGGCAGATACGCAGTATTTT. It specifies CASSLSEAADTQYF.

The chain uses TRBV7-6 and TRBJ2-5; tentative D call: TRBD2 (5 bases). V lost 5 bases, J lost 7 bases, and 17 bases lay in between. The germline V gene has CDR1 SGHVS and CDR2 FNYEAQ. The CDR3 is 14 residues long. CDR3 nucleotides: TGTGCCAGCAGCAATCCGGGGAGCCGGGGGACCCAGTACTTC. It translates to CASSNPGSRGTQYF.

This sequence joins TRBV19 and TRBJ2-3, with a possible D match to TRBD1 (5 bases). In germline, CDR1 is LNHDA, CDR2 SQIVND (reference sequence). V was shortened by 4 bases and J by 2 bases, with 19 bases between the two germline ends. The CDR3 is made up of 17 amino acids. Written as DNA, the CDR3 is TGTGCCAGTAGTACGCCCACCCCCCCCAGGGTCACAGATACGCAGTATTTT. Its protein is CASSTPTPPRVTDTQYF.

This chain links TRBV27 with TRBJ2-2; D may be TRBD1 (6 bases). This CDR3 contains 14 residues. The germline V and J ends were trimmed by 2 bases and 7 bases, with 11 bases remaining between them. Germline assignment: CDR1 MNHEY and CDR2 SMNVEV (reference sequence). The CDR3 DNA follows: TGTGCCAGCAGTTTAACAGGGACGAGCGGGGAGCTGTTTTTT. It yields the protein CASSLTGTSGELFF.